The 24 T cell receptor beta chains presented below share a single source sample, sequenced in a study of vaccination and CD4 T cells after COVID-19. No antigen has been assigned to these receptors. Indicated time point: late sampling 161 to 241 days after vaccination in a few convalescent patients. Treatment here: approximately nine-day PBMC culture with coronavirus spike peptide pools or control peptides (ViraFEST assay). Oncomine TCR Beta short-read sequencing was applied to DNA from cultured CD4+ T cells. TCRdb reprocessed the PCR reads with MiXCR, giving one entry per CDR3 protein. This sample has around 23,000 distinct CDR3 sequences, with around 46% found just once. This specimen consisted of CD4+ T cells from blood, cultured in vitro, obtained about 7 months after SARS-CoV-2 vaccination. The receptor source for this set is a human donor who had recovered from COVID-19.

The chain couples TRBV27 to TRBJ1-2, with a weak D call TRBD1 (6 bases). The CDR3 totals 13 residues. The V gene's germline CDR1 is MNHEY and CDR2 SMNVEV (reference sequence). The V end lost 5 bases, the J end lost 8 bases, and 15 bases lay between the germline ends. CDR3 DNA: TGTGCCAGCAGTAGTCAGGGGAAGGACGGCTACACCTTC. This gives the protein CASSSQGKDGYTF.

The CDR3 loop is CASSSAGGGETQYF. CDR3 nucleotides: TGTGCCAGCAGTTCAGCGGGAGGGGGGGAGACCCAGTACTTC. The chain carries TRBV6-6 and TRBJ2-5, with 10 bases matching TRBD2. The trim removed 4 bases at V and 5 bases at J, leaving 4 bases unmatched. This CDR3 is built from 14 residues. CDR1 and CDR2 (germline): MNHNY, SVGAGI (reference sequence).

This chain links TRBV20-1 with TRBJ1-4; tentative D call: TRBD1 (5 bases). This CDR3 has 14 residues. Germline lookup yields CDR1 DFQATT and CDR2 SNEGSKA (reference sequence). V was shortened by 0 bases and J by 7 bases, with 12 bases between the two germline ends. The CDR3 region is CSARDWGRGEKLFF. The CDR3 nucleotides are TGCAGTGCTAGAGATTGGGGTAGGGGTGAAAAACTGTTTTTT.

This chain uses TRBV20-1 with TRBJ1-5, with D maybe TRBD1 (6 bases). The germline CDR1 and CDR2 sequences are DFQATT and SNEGSKA (reference sequence). There are 15 residues in the CDR3. V lost 1 base and J lost 4, with 14 bases in between. The CDR3 nucleotides are TGCAGTGCTAGAGTATTTGGGACACCGAATCAGCCCCAGCATTTT. This sequence encodes CSARVFGTPNQPQHF.

This clonotype was seen more than once but under ten times. Here the CDR3 DNA reads TGCAGTGCTAGAGACGGGGCCACACCATACGAGCAGTACTTC. This codes for CSARDGATPYEQYF. V usage is TRBV20-1 and J usage is TRBJ2-7; tentatively, D is TRBD1 or TRBD2 (5 bases each). Per germline, CDR1 DFQATT and CDR2 SNEGSKA (reference sequence). The CDR3 consists of 14 residues. V was cut by 0 bases and J by 4 bases, with 13 bases left in between.

In its sample, this clonotype was seen a few times. The chain joins TRBV6-1 to TRBJ2-2; no clear D gene. This CDR3 comprises 13 residues. V dropped 8 bases and J dropped 0 bases, with 7 bases sitting between them. Germline V lookup: CDR1 MNHNS, CDR2 SASEGT. The CDR3 nucleotides are TGTGCCAGCCGGACCACGAACACCGGGGAGCTGTTTTTT. It is translated as CASRTTNTGELFF.

The genes are TRBV20-1 and TRBJ1-2, with 10 bases fitting TRBD1. This CDR3 contains 15 residues. Per the germline V gene, CDR1 is DFQATT and CDR2 is SNEGSKA (reference sequence). With 0 bases clipped from V and 8 bases from J, the junction kept 9 bases outside the gene matches. CDR3 protein: CSARDATGTGEGYTF. DNA of the CDR3: TGCAGTGCTAGAGACGCTACCGGGACAGGGGAAGGCTACACCTTC.

The gene calls are TRBV7-6 and TRBJ2-5; weak D call: TRBD1 (6 bases). Germline V gene sequence: CDR1 SGHVS, CDR2 FNYEAQ. The V end lost 1 base, the J end lost 6 bases, and 12 bases lay between the germline ends. The length of the CDR3 is 14 residues. The CDR3 region is CASSLGGRAKTQYF. The CDR3 DNA reads as TGTGCCAGCAGCTTAGGGGGGCGGGCTAAGACCCAGTACTTC.

The chain combines TRBV28 with TRBJ2-5; 8 bases agree with TRBD2. This CDR3 has 15 residues. Germline CDR1 is MDHEN and CDR2 is SYDVKM. Trimming cost V 4 bases and J 0 bases; bases outside gene matches: 4. The CDR3 sequence: CASSSLAGYQETQYF. In DNA, the CDR3 is TGTGCCAGCAGTTCATTAGCGGGGTACCAAGAGACCCAGTACTTC. Complete variable domain (other parts from reference TRBV28 and TRBJ2-5): DVKVTQSSRYLVKRTGEKVFLECVQDMDHENMFWYRQDPGLGLRLIYFSYDVKMKEKGDIPEGYSVSREKKERFSLILESASTNQTSMYLCASSSLAGYQETQYFGPGTRLLVL.

This clonotype has just a few counts. V usage is TRBV7-8 and J usage is TRBJ2-7; 8 positions agree with TRBD1. Germline V gives CDR1 SGHVS, CDR2 FQNEAQ. V gave up 5 bases and J gave up 6 bases; unmatched junction bases: 6. This CDR3 has 13 residues. The CDR3 here is CASSRQGASEQYF. As DNA, the CDR3 is TGTGCCAGCAGCCGGCAGGGGGCGAGCGAGCAGTACTTC.

This clonotype was seen more than once but under ten times. This chain uses TRBV20-1 with TRBJ1-6, with D perhaps matching TRBD1 (5 bases). The CDR3 is 15 residues long. The V gene lost 5 bases and the J gene lost 3 bases, with 14 bases spanning the gap. Per germline, CDR1 DFQATT and CDR2 SNEGSKA (reference sequence). The CDR3 DNA reads as TGCAGTGCTGCCGGGACGGCCGTCTATAATTCACCCCTCCACTTT. This encodes CSAAGTAVYNSPLHF.

This chain links TRBV28 with TRBJ2-1; no clear D gene. CDR3 length equals 13 residues. Trimming took 6 bases from V and 2 from J, leaving 8 bases between them. CDR1 MDHEN and CDR2 SYDVKM come from the germline V gene. The CDR3 protein is CASSPRTYNEQFF. The DNA for the CDR3 is TGTGCCAGCAGCCCCCGAACCTACAATGAGCAGTTCTTC.

The genes are TRBV20-1 and TRBJ1-5, with no clear D. The germline V gene encodes CDR1 DFQATT and CDR2 SNEGSKA (reference sequence). This CDR3 region has 15 residues. The V end was cut by 1 base, the J end by 0 bases, with 10 bases between. The DNA for the CDR3 is TGCAGTGCTAGAGTTAGGCAGGATAGCAATCAGCCCCAGCATTTT. Encoded protein: CSARVRQDSNQPQHF.

This clonotype was recorded a few times. CDR3 DNA: TGTGCCAGCAGTTACGGGACAGGGGACACAGATACGCAGTATTTT. It specifies CASSYGTGDTDTQYF. V and J are TRBV6-5 and TRBJ2-3; TRBD1 matches at 10 bases. J lost 2 bases, V lost 2 bases, and 1 base had no gene match. The CDR3 has 15 amino acids. The germline V gene encodes CDR1 MNHEY and CDR2 SVGAGI.

The chain is built from TRBV28 and TRBJ2-4; a possible D gene is TRBD2 (6 bases). V was cut by 4 bases and J by 1 base, with 8 bases left in between. The length of the CDR3 is 14 residues. The V gene's germline CDR1 is MDHEN and CDR2 SYDVKM. This CDR3 is CASSWRVAKNIQYF. As DNA, the CDR3 is TGTGCCAGCAGTTGGAGGGTGGCCAAAAACATTCAGTACTTC.

The rearrangement joins TRBV4-2 to TRBJ2-7; 7 bases map to TRBD1. V lost 1 base, J lost 2 bases, and 14 bases stayed unmatched. The CDR3 spans 18 residues. Germline V CDR1 and CDR2: LGHNA, YNFKEQ. As DNA, the CDR3 is TGTGCCAGCAGCCAAGGGTCAAAATACAGGGGCTTCACCTACGAGCAGTACTTC. This sequence encodes CASSQGSKYRGFTYEQYF.

This sequence joins TRBV7-2 and TRBJ1-4, with unresolved D. This CDR3 region has 16 residues. CDR1 is SGHTA and CDR2 is FQGNSA in the germline V gene. V gave up 2 bases and J gave up 10 bases, with 20 bases separating them. The CDR3 coding sequence is TGTGCCAGCAGCTTATCGACGGGAACCCTAGATCGAAAACTGTTTTTT. This gives the protein CASSLSTGTLDRKLFF.

The chain employs TRBV7-2 and TRBJ1-1; tentatively, D is TRBD1 (6 bases). Trimming removed 1 base at V and 6 bases at J, with 12 bases between. Germline V gene sequence: CDR1 SGHTA, CDR2 FQGNSA. This CDR3 has 14 residues. CDR3 nucleotides: TGTGCCAGCAGCTTAGACAGGGTAGGCGCTGAAGCTTTCTTT. It translates to CASSLDRVGAEAFF.

The gene calls are TRBV19 and TRBJ2-2, with D perhaps TRBD1 or TRBD2 (5 bases each). The V end lost 6 bases, the J end lost 0 bases, and 11 bases lay between the germline ends. Germline values: CDR1 LNHDA, CDR2 SQIVND (reference sequence). This CDR3 spans 15 amino acids. Here the CDR3 DNA reads TGTGCCAGTAGCCCCGGGACCGCGAACACCGGGGAGCTGTTTTTT. Amino acid sequence: CASSPGTANTGELFF.

This rearrangement joins TRBV6-2 or TRBV6-3 to TRBJ1-5, with 8 bases identical to TRBD1. This CDR3 spans 16 amino acids. Germline trimming cut 8 bases from V and 3 bases from J; bases unmatched to any gene: 12. Germline loops: CDR1 MNHEY, CDR2 SVGEGT. The CDR3 is CASGPGGAIPNQPQHF. DNA of the CDR3: TGTGCCAGCGGACCAGGGGGCGCAATACCCAATCAGCCCCAGCATTTT.

This chain uses TRBV24-1 with TRBJ1-5, with D unresolved. V gave up 3 bases and J gave up 1 base, with 3 bases separating them. The length of the CDR3 is 13 residues. In germline, CDR1 is KGHDR, CDR2 SFDVKD. CDR3 residues: CATSDNSNQPQHF. In DNA form, the CDR3 reads TGTGCCACCAGTGATAACAGCAATCAGCCCCAGCATTTT.

The rearrangement uses TRBV24-1 and TRBJ2-1, with 8 bases lining up with TRBD2. This CDR3 region has 15 residues. The ends lost 6 bases at V and 4 bases at J; junction bases unmatched: 7. Germline V lookup: CDR1 KGHDR, CDR2 SFDVKD. CDR3 amino acids: CATSTGGGFYNEQFF. The DNA for the CDR3 is TGTGCCACCAGTACGGGCGGGGGGTTTTACAATGAGCAGTTCTTC.

Here the CDR3 reads CASSDTVSSYNEQFF. The DNA for the CDR3 is TGTGCCAGCTCAGACACAGTTAGCTCCTACAATGAGCAGTTCTTC. V is TRBV18 and J is TRBJ2-1; D is undetermined. The germline V gene encodes CDR1 KGHSH and CDR2 LQKENI. CDR3 size: 15 residues. Trimming took off 5 bases at V and 0 bases at J, with 11 bases between the two ends. Combining the CDR3 with reference TRBV18 and TRBJ2-1 gives the whole variable domain NAGVMQNPRHLVRRRGQEARLRCSPMKGHSHVYWYRQLPEEGLKFMVYLQKENIIDESGMPKERFSAEFPKEGPSILRIQQVVRGDSAAYFCASSDTVSSYNEQFFGPGTRLTVL.

This clonotype was observed once. CDR3 protein: CSGTGTGGIEQYF. CDR3 sequence (DNA): TGCAGCGGTACCGGGACAGGGGGCATCGAGCAGTACTTC. The rearrangement joins TRBV29-1 to TRBJ2-7; 12 nucleotides agree with TRBD1. Germline V gives CDR1 SQVTM, CDR2 ANQGSEA. Trimming at V came to 7 bases and at J to 6 bases, leaving 7 bases not matched to a gene. The CDR3 covers 13 residues.